The clone carrying this T cell receptor beta chain came up a few times. Its matching antigen is unknown. V shed 0 bases and J shed 6 bases, with 6 bases lying between them. The V gene's germline CDR1 is MGHRA and CDR2 YSYEKL. This CDR3 region has 14 residues. None of the donors, who were healthy HIV-negative adults, had recently had acute infections or vaccinations. From CD4+ cells came CD45RA+ naive and CD45RA-negative memory subsets. Generated by immunoSEQ multiplex PCR, the TCRdb table keeps only in-frame clones and is missing some. The profile shows roughly 2.5 million clones, around nine tenths of them singletons. These data are taken from a study of shared clonotypes between healthy human individuals. For the study at large: Each donor contributed plates that comprised three CD4 naive, three CD4 memory, two CD8 naive and one CD8 memory. General study results and limits: With a few donors compared, roughly 5% of naive CD4 clonotypes were shared.

The rearrangement uses TRBV4-1 and TRBJ1-6; D is ambiguous. Sample: naive CD4+ T cells sorted from blood. Subset defined: CD45RA+ positively selected. This sequence originates from a man aged 18 to 30 in good health. The CDR3 region has the DNA TGCGCCAGCAGCCAAGAGGGAATTAATTCACCCCTCCACTTT. Its translation: CASSQEGINSPLHF.